The 29 T cell receptor beta chains given below trace back to one sample, sequenced in a study of cytomegalovirus exposure and HLA in healthy donors. Primers: 60 Vbeta forward and 13 Jbeta reverse. Sequenced by immunoSEQ multiplex PCR; TCRdb stores in-frame clones only, minus some. The data contain 200,000 to 250,000 clones, about 80% of them singletons. The sequenced sample was PBMCs. All receptors derive from a woman aged 40 to 50 in good health and CMV-seronegative.

The chain employs TRBV5-1 and TRBJ1-2, with TRBD1 matching 8 bases. The CDR3 covers 16 residues. V lost 2 bases to trimming and J lost 7 bases; unmatched junction nucleotides: 13. The germline V gene encodes CDR1 SGHRS and CDR2 YFSETQ. CDR3 bases: TGCGCCAGCAGCTTCCGGCAGGGGGCATCTGAAGTTGGCTACACCTTC. The encoded protein is CASSFRQGASEVGYTF.

This sequence joins TRBV28 and TRBJ1-1, with 9 bases fitting TRBD1. The V gene's germline CDR1 is MDHEN and CDR2 SYDVKM. This CDR3 has 15 residues. J was trimmed by 0 bases and V by 5 bases; bases with no gene match: 4. The CDR3 DNA sequence: TGTGCCAGCAGTGTAGGGACAGGGATGAACACTGAAGCTTTCTTT. This codes for CASSVGTGMNTEAFF.

The chain joins TRBV5-5 to TRBJ2-7; TRBD1 matches 7 bases. Per the germline V gene, CDR1 is SGHKS and CDR2 is YYEKEE (reference sequence). The CDR3 consists of 14 residues. V lost 4 bases, J lost 3 bases, and 7 bases stayed unmatched. CDR3 in amino acids: CASSPTGVYYEQYF. The CDR3 DNA reads TGTGCCAGCAGCCCCACAGGGGTCTACTACGAGCAGTACTTC.

The rearrangement links TRBV7-9 to TRBJ2-3; 10 nucleotides match TRBD1. V lost 10 bases to trimming and J lost 1 base; unmatched junction nucleotides: 11. Germline V gene data show CDR1 as SEHNR and CDR2 as FQNEAQ (reference sequence). CDR3 length: 16 amino acids. DNA for the CDR3: TGTGCCACCAACGAGGTCGGGACAGGGGGCACAGATACGCAGTATTTT. Encoded protein: CATNEVGTGGTDTQYF. Full variable domain (outside the CDR3, taken from reference TRBV7-9 and TRBJ2-3): DTGVSQNPRHKITKRGQNVTFRCDPISEHNRLYWYRQTLGQGPEFLTYFQNEAQLEKSRLLSDRFSAERPKGSFSTLEIQRTEQGDSAMYLCATNEVGTGGTDTQYFGPGTRLTVL.

This rearrangement joins TRBV13 to TRBJ2-5; 13 nucleotides line up with TRBD2. J lost 5 bases, V lost 2 bases, and 5 bases had no gene match. Germline lookup yields CDR1 PRHDT and CDR2 FYEKMQ (reference sequence). The CDR3 length is 16 residues. The CDR3 is CASSLSGLAGKETQYF. Written as DNA, the CDR3 is TGTGCCAGCAGCTTATCGGGACTAGCGGGGAAGGAGACCCAGTACTTC. Full variable domain (outside the CDR3, taken from reference TRBV13 and TRBJ2-5): AAGVIQSPRHLIKEKRETATLKCYPIPRHDTVYWYQQGPGQDPQFLISFYEKMQSDKGSIPDRFSAQQFSDYHSELNMSSLELGDSALYFCASSLSGLAGKETQYFGPGTRLLVL.

Remarks on this clone: Germline and junction disagree at one end, which may indicate a read error. This specimen includes other DNA sequences encoding the same CDR3. CDR3 region: CASSLATGRFEETQYF. The CDR3 DNA follows: TGTGCCAGCAGCTTAGCTACGGGGAGGTTCGAGGAGACTCAGTACTTC. J is TRBJ2-5 and V is TRBV11-3; D perhaps matches TRBD2 (6 bases). This CDR3 is 16 amino acids long. The germline V gene encodes CDR1 SGHNT and CDR2 YENEEA.

This chain joins TRBV25-1 and TRBJ2-3; D is uncertain. V lost 3 bases and J 5 bases, leaving 15 bases between the germline ends. Per germline, CDR1 MGHDK and CDR2 SYGVNS. The CDR3 runs to 15 residues. The CDR3: CASSDPVVGQDTQYF. The CDR3 bases are TGTGCCAGCAGTGATCCCGTTGTTGGGCAAGATACGCAGTATTTT.

V gene TRBV7-3 combines with J gene TRBJ1-1; D is unresolved. The CDR3 totals 13 residues. CDR1 is SGHTA and CDR2 is FQGTGA in the germline V gene. V was cut by 4 bases and J by 1 base, with 7 bases left in between. CDR3 in DNA: TGTGCCAGCAGCTCTAACAGGAACACTGAAGCTTTCTTT. Translated, it gives CASSSNRNTEAFF.

The V call is TRBV27, the J call TRBJ1-1, with D hard to call. Germline loops: CDR1 MNHEY, CDR2 SMNVEV (reference sequence). The CDR3 spans 15 residues. The ends were cut back, 6 bases at V and 4 bases at J, with 18 bases in the middle. In DNA form, the CDR3 reads TGTGCCAGCAGCCGACGCGGGGTGTCTGGCACTGAAGCTTTCTTT. Amino acid sequence: CASSRRGVSGTEAFF.

A few counts support this clone. The rearrangement links TRBV27 to TRBJ2-1; 10 bases fit TRBD1. Germline CDR1 and CDR2: MNHEY and SMNVEV (reference sequence). This CDR3 region has 13 residues. The trim removed 7 bases at V and 4 bases at J, leaving 1 base unmatched. The CDR3 spells CASKGQGYNEQFF. The CDR3 DNA sequence: TGTGCCAGCAAGGGACAGGGGTACAATGAGCAGTTCTTC.

The chain links TRBV11-2 to TRBJ2-7, with D tentatively TRBD2 (5 bases). Deletions cut 5 bases from V and 3 bases from J, with 17 bases between. The CDR3 length is 15 residues. Germline CDR1 SGHAT, CDR2 FQNNGV. CDR3 sequence: CASSPGRGLVYEQYF. CDR3 DNA: TGTGCCAGCAGCCCCGGCAGAGGGTTGGTCTACGAGCAGTACTTC.

This sequence joins TRBV29-1 and TRBJ2-1, with unresolved D. This CDR3 spans 13 amino acids. V was trimmed by 0 bases and J by 6 bases, leaving 9 bases between them. Germline V gene lookup returns CDR1 SQVTM and CDR2 ANQGSEA. The CDR3 reads CSVEELAVNEQFF. As DNA, the CDR3 is TGCAGCGTTGAAGAGCTGGCTGTCAATGAGCAGTTCTTC.

The J gene is TRBJ1-1, the V gene TRBV6-1; maybe TRBD1 (5 bases). V lost 0 bases, J lost 0 bases, and 14 bases lay in between. The germline V gene encodes CDR1 MNHNS and CDR2 SASEGT. The CDR3 is 17 residues long. CDR3 in amino acids: CASSEALGAFMNTEAFF. The CDR3 nucleotides are TGTGCCAGCAGTGAAGCTTTAGGGGCCTTCATGAACACTGAAGCTTTCTTT.

There are a few counts of this clone. The chain uses TRBV7-9 and TRBJ1-5; D not certain. V dropped 6 bases and J dropped 7 bases, with 13 bases sitting between them. CDR1 SEHNR and CDR2 FQNEAQ come from the germline V gene (reference sequence). CDR3 length: 13 amino acids. CDR3 in amino acids: CASRSSETQPQHF. The CDR3 nucleotides are TGTGCCAGCAGATCATCAGAAACCCAGCCCCAGCATTTT.

V gene TRBV11-3 combines with J gene TRBJ2-7; 7 bases are shared with TRBD1. CDR1 and CDR2 from the germline V gene are SGHNT and YENEEA. The CDR3 extends over 15 amino acids. V lost 5 bases to trimming and J lost 0 bases; unmatched junction nucleotides: 7. CDR3 sequence reads: CASSPRGQDSYEQYF. CDR3 DNA: TGTGCCAGCAGCCCAAGGGGGCAGGACTCCTACGAGCAGTACTTC. Full variable domain (rest looked up from reference TRBV11-3 and TRBJ2-7): EAGVVQSPRYKIIEKKQPVAFWCNPISGHNTLYWYLQNLGQGPELLIRYENEEAVDDSQLPKDRFSAERLKGVDSTLKIQPAELGDSAVYLCASSPRGQDSYEQYFGPGTRLTVT.

The chain combines TRBV9 with TRBJ2-5; 13 nucleotides align to TRBD2. After removal of 3 bases from V and 1 base from J, the junction contained 9 bases not matched to a gene. The CDR3 contains 18 residues. Germline assignment: CDR1 SGDLS and CDR2 YYNGEE. The CDR3 bases are TGTGCCAGCAGCGCAGGACTAGCGGGGGCCCGCCTCCAAGAGACCCAGTACTTC. It is translated as CASSAGLAGARLQETQYF.

This clone was detected once. The chain employs TRBV6-5 and TRBJ2-7; perhaps TRBD2 as D (6 bases). Between the trimmed V and J ends, which lost 2 bases and 3 bases, there was a span of 8 bases. Germline V lookup: CDR1 MNHEY, CDR2 SVGAGI. This CDR3 contains 13 residues. CDR3 DNA: TGTGCCAGCAGTTACGGGGGACTCTACGAGCAGTACTTC. It specifies CASSYGGLYEQYF.

V gene TRBV11-1 combines with J gene TRBJ2-3; no clear D. The CDR3 spans 11 residues. Germline loops: CDR1 SGHAT, CDR2 FQDESV (reference sequence). Trimming stripped 6 bases from V and 6 bases from J, with 7 bases between. The CDR3 coding sequence is TGTGCCAGCAGGATCGGGGATACGCAGTATTTT. This encodes CASRIGDTQYF.

V gene TRBV19 combines with J gene TRBJ1-5; the D gene is possibly TRBD1 (5 bases). V shed 3 bases and J shed 3 bases, with 9 bases lying between them. The CDR3 loop spans 14 amino acids. Germline V gene sequence: CDR1 LNHDA, CDR2 SQIVND (reference sequence). CDR3 nucleotide sequence: TGTGCCAGTAGTATCGACAGAAACAATCAGCCCCAGCATTTT. Residues: CASSIDRNNQPQHF. Together with reference TRBV19 and TRBJ1-5, the CDR3 gives the full variable domain: DGGITQSPKYLFRKEGQNVTLSCEQNLNHDAMYWYRQDPGQGLRLIYYSQIVNDFQKGDIAEGYSVSREKKESFPLTVTSAQKNPTAFYLCASSIDRNNQPQHFGDGTRLSIL.

The chain links TRBV29-1 to TRBJ2-2; a weak D match, TRBD2 (5 bases). This CDR3 region has 14 residues. Trimming stripped 3 bases from V and 2 bases from J, with 10 bases between. Germline CDR1 and CDR2: SQVTM and ANQGSEA. This chain's CDR3 is CSVDGVPNTGELFF. In nucleotides, the CDR3 is TGCAGCGTTGACGGGGTCCCCAACACCGGGGAGCTGTTTTTT.

The chain carries TRBV5-1 and TRBJ2-3; 8 bases fit TRBD2. The CDR3 contains 14 residues. In germline, CDR1 is SGHRS, CDR2 YFSETQ. Unmatched junction bases numbered 6, after V lost 7 bases and J lost 2 bases. In DNA form, the CDR3 reads TGCGCCAGCCATCGGGGGGGTTCCACAGATACGCAGTATTTT. Amino acids: CASHRGGSTDTQYF.

This chain uses TRBV9 with TRBJ1-1; unclear D gene. Germline loops: CDR1 SGDLS, CDR2 YYNGEE. The CDR3 spans 14 residues. V was shortened by 4 bases and J by 3 bases, with 13 bases between the two germline ends. CDR3 bases: TGTGCCAGCAGCAAAACCGGGGAATACACTGAAGCTTTCTTT. Translation: CASSKTGEYTEAFF.

The rearrangement uses TRBV6-1 and TRBJ1-5, with D possibly TRBD1 on 5 matching bases. The CDR3 is 15 amino acids. The V gene's germline CDR1 is MNHNS and CDR2 SASEGT. Trimming removed 0 bases from V and 7 bases from J, with 13 bases in between. The CDR3 nucleotides are TGTGCCAGCAGTGAAGCTGGGGGGAAACCCCAGCCCCAGCATTTT. Translated: CASSEAGGKPQPQHF.

This clone showed up just once. The V and J genes are TRBV18 and TRBJ2-1; D perhaps matches TRBD2 (6 bases). The CDR3 contains 15 residues. Between the trimmed V and J ends, which lost 0 bases and 4 bases, there was a span of 10 bases. Germline V gene lookup returns CDR1 KGHSH and CDR2 LQKENI. CDR3 sequence reads: CASSPPGGPYNEQFF. The CDR3 DNA follows: TGTGCCAGCTCACCACCGGGGGGACCTTACAATGAGCAGTTCTTC.

V is TRBV30 and J is TRBJ1-2; a weak D match, TRBD1 (6 bases). The CDR3 has 14 residues. Germline V gene data show CDR1 as GTSNPN and CDR2 as SVGIG (reference sequence). Trimming pared 6 bases from V and 4 bases from J, leaving 18 bases between. CDR3 coding DNA: TGTGCCTGCCAAGGCCGGGACACTCCCTATGGCTACACCTTC. It specifies CACQGRDTPYGYTF.

The genes are TRBV21-1 and TRBJ2-3; TRBD1, the D gene given by the table, was not confirmed from the DNA. TRBV21-1 is a pseudogene locus. There are 14 residues in the CDR3. The CDR3 nucleotides read TGTGCCAGCAGCTGGCAGGGGGCAACAGATACGCAGTATTTT. It specifies CASSWQGATDTQYF.

The chain has TRBV6-5 and TRBJ2-7, with D perhaps matching TRBD2 (6 bases). The V gene's germline CDR1 is MNHEY and CDR2 SVGAGI. There are 14 residues in the CDR3. V was cut by 8 bases and J by 0 bases, with 14 bases left in between. CDR3 protein: CASRGTLTSYEQYF. The CDR3 DNA is TGTGCCAGCCGTGGGACTTTAACCTCCTACGAGCAGTACTTC.

This chain connects TRBV4-2 to TRBJ2-1; maybe TRBD1 (6 bases). Germline V CDR1 and CDR2: LGHNA, YNFKEQ. Trimming stripped 3 bases from V and 0 bases from J, with 9 bases between. The CDR3 is made up of 15 amino acids. The CDR3 DNA sequence: TGTGCCAGCAGCCACCTACAGGGCTCCTACAATGAGCAGTTCTTC. This sequence encodes CASSHLQGSYNEQFF.

The rearrangement joins TRBV2 to TRBJ1-5; no firm D call. The CDR3 extends over 14 amino acids. In germline, CDR1 is SNHLY, CDR2 FYNNEI. V lost 3 bases, J lost 0 bases, and 6 bases lay in between. The CDR3 sequence: CASSDSVSNQPQHF. In DNA form, the CDR3 reads TGTGCCAGCAGTGATTCAGTTAGCAATCAGCCCCAGCATTTT.